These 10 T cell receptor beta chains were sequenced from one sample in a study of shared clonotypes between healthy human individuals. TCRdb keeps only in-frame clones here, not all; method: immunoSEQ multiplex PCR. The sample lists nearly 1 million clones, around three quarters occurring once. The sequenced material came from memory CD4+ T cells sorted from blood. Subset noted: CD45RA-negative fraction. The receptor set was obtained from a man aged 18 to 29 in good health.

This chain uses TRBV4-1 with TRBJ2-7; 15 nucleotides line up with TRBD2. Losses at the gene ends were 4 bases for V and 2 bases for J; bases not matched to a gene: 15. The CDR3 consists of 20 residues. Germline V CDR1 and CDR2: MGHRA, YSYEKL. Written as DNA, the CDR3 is TGCGCCAGCAGCCCTACAACACCGGGACTAGCGGGAGGTAGGGCCTACGAGCAGTACTTC. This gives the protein CASSPTTPGLAGGRAYEQYF.

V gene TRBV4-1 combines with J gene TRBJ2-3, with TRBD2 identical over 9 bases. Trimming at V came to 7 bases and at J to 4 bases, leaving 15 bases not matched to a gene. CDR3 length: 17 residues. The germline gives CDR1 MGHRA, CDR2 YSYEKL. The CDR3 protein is CASTNGAAGGGSDTQYF. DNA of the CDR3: TGCGCCAGCACCAATGGTGCGGCGGGAGGGGGGTCAGATACGCAGTATTTT.

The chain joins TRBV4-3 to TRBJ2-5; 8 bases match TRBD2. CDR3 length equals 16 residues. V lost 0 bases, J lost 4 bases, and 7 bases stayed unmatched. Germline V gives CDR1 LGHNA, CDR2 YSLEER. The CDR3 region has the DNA TGCGCCAGCAGCCAAGACCTTCCCGGGAGGGGAGAGACCCAGTACTTC. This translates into CASSQDLPGRGETQYF.

The CDR3 loop is CASSAGQGRSNEKLFF. The CDR3 DNA reads as TGTGCCAGCAGCGCAGGACAGGGGAGGTCTAATGAAAAACTGTTTTTT. The chain uses TRBV5-4 and TRBJ1-4; TRBD1 matches at 9 bases. Germline CDR1 SGHNT, CDR2 YYREEE (reference sequence). The CDR3 is made up of 16 amino acids. With 4 bases clipped from V and 3 bases from J, the junction kept 7 bases outside the gene matches. Combining the CDR3 with reference TRBV5-4 and TRBJ1-4 gives the whole variable domain ETGVTQSPTHLIKTRGQQVTLRCSSQSGHNTVSWYQQALGQGPQFIFQYYREEENGRGNFPPRFSGLQFPNYSSELNVNALELDDSALYLCASSAGQGRSNEKLFFGSGTQLSVL.

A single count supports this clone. The CDR3 nucleotides are TGTGCTAGTGGTTTGGAACAGGGGCTGAACACTGAAGCTTTCTTT. Translation gives CASGLEQGLNTEAFF. The rearrangement joins TRBV12-5 to TRBJ1-1, with 7 bases fitting TRBD1. CDR1 LGHNT and CDR2 FRNRAP come from the germline V gene. The CDR3 has 15 amino acids. The trim removed 1 base at V and 0 bases at J, leaving 2 bases unmatched.

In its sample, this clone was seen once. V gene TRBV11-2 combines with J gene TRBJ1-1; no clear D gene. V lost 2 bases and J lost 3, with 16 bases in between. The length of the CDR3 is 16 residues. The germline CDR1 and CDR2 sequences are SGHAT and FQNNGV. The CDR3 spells CASSLSKEKKDTEAFF. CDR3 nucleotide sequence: TGTGCCAGCAGCTTAAGTAAGGAAAAGAAGGACACTGAAGCTTTCTTT. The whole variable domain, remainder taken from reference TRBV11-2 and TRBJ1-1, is EAGVAQSPRYKIIEKRQSVAFWCNPISGHATLYWYQQILGQGPKLLIQFQNNGVVDDSQLPKDRFSAERLKGVDSTLKIQPAKLEDSAVYLCASSLSKEKKDTEAFFGQGTRLTVV.

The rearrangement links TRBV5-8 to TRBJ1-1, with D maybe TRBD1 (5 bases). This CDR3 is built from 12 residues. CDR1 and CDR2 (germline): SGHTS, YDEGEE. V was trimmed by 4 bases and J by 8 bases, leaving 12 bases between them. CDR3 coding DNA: TGTGCCAGCAGCCGCCGCGAGGGGGAAGCTTTCTTT. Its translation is CASSRREGEAFF. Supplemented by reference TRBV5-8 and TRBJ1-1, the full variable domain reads EAGVTQSPTHLIKTRGQQATLRCSPISGHTSVYWYQQALGLGLQFLLWYDEGEERNRGNFPPRFSGRQFPNYSSELNVNALELEDSALYLCASSRREGEAFFGQGTRLTVV.

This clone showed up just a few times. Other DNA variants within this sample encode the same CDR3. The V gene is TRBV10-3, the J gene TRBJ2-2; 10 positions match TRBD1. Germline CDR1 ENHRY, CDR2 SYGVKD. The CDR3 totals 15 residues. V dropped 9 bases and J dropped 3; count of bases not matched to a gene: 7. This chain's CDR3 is CAIRTGTGDTGELFF. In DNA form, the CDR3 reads TGTGCCATAAGAACCGGGACAGGGGACACCGGGGAGCTGTTTTTT.

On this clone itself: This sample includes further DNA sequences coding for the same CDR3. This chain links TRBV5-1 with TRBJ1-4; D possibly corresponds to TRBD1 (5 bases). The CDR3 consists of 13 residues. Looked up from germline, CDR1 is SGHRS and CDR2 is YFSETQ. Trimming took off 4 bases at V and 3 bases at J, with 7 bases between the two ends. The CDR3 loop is CASSTGPNEKLFF. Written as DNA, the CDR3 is TGCGCCAGCAGCACGGGACCTAATGAAAAACTGTTTTTT.

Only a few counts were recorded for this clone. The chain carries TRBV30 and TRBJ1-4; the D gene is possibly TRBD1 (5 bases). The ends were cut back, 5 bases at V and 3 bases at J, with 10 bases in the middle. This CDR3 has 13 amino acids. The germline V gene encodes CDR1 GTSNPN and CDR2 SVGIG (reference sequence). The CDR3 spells CAWSGSSNEKLFF. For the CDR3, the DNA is TGTGCCTGGTCAGGGTCCTCTAATGAAAAACTGTTTTTT.